The rows below give T cell receptor beta chains drawn from one sample of a study of T cells after yellow fever vaccination. In TCRdb, the 5' RACE reads were re-called with MiXCR into one record per CDR3 protein. The sample has some 600,000 distinct CDR3 sequences, roughly an eighth seen once. This specimen was PBMCs, taken on the day of the yellow fever booster vaccination. Every receptor here comes from a man aged 25-45 years who received the YFV17D yellow fever vaccine. The CDR3 runs from the conserved cysteine through the conserved F or W. Each record gives: V gene, D gene, clone size, J gene, CDR3 protein, CDR3 DNA. D genes are given only for firm matches. Rows may omit the clone size; those that give it use once, few, many or a size class.

TRBV25-1	NA	NA	TRBJ1-4	CASSQGNEKLFF	TGTGCCAGCAGTCAGGGCAATGAAAAACTGTTTTTT
TRBV4-3	TRBD1	NA	TRBJ2-7	CASSQRTGHYEQYF	TGCGCCAGCAGCCAACGGACAGGGCACTACGAGCAGTACTTC
TRBV18	TRBD1	few	TRBJ2-7	CASSPFGNRGQGYEQYF	TGTGCCAGCTCGCCATTCGGGAACAGGGGGCAGGGCTACGAGCAGTACTTC
TRBV12-3/TRBV12-4	TRBD2	few	TRBJ2-5	CASIFDRGGRGETQYF	TGTGCCAGCATTTTCGACCGGGGGGGCAGAGGAGAGACCCAGTACTTC
TRBV15	TRBD2	NA	TRBJ2-1	CATSRGLAGDYNEQFF	TGTGCCACCAGCAGAGGACTAGCGGGCGATTACAATGAGCAGTTCTTC
TRBV12-3/TRBV12-4	NA	many	TRBJ2-3	CASSRTTLADTQYF	TGTGCCAGCAGCCGAACTACTTTGGCAGATACGCAGTATTTT
TRBV7-9	NA	NA	TRBJ2-4	CARPPQNRLAKNIQYF	TGTGCCAGACCTCCACAGAACCGTTTAGCCAAAAACATTCAGTACTTC
TRBV13	NA	NA	TRBJ2-1	CASSQTGLAGPTYNEQFF	TGTGCCAGCAGCCAGACAGGTTTGGCGGGGCCTACCTACAATGAGCAGTTCTTC
TRBV20-1	NA	few	TRBJ2-7	CSAREVSYEQYF	TGCAGTGCTAGAGAGGTCTCCTACGAGCAGTACTTC
TRBV3-1	NA	NA	TRBJ2-2	CASGVRPNTGELFF	TGTGCCAGCGGGGTTAGACCAAACACCGGGGAGCTGTTTTTT
TRBV18	NA	NA	TRBJ1-2	CASSPQDMSRGYTF	TGTGCCAGCTCACCTCAGGACATGTCTCGCGGCTACACCTTC
TRBV5-1	TRBD1	NA	TRBJ2-1	CASSPKGGRGSYNEQFF	TGCGCCAGCAGCCCGAAAGGGGGCCGGGGCTCCTACAATGAGCAGTTCTTC
TRBV7-2	NA	NA	TRBJ2-1	CASSFDLGIYNEQFF	TGTGCCAGCAGCTTTGACCTGGGGATCTACAATGAGCAGTTCTTC